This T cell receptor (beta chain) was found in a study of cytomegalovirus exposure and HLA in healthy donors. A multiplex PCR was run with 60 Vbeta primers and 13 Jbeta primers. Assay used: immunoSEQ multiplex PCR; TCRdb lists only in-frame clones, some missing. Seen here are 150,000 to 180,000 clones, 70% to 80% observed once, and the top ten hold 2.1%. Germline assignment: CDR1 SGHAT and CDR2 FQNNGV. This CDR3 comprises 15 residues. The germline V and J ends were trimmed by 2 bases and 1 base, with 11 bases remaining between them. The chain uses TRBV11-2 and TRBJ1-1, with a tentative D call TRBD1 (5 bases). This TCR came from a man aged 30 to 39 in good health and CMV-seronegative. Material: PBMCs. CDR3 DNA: TGTGCCAGCAGCTTAATGGGGCTCTCGAACACTGAAGCTTTCTTT. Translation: CASSLMGLSNTEAFF.